This entry lists 2 T cell receptor beta chains sequenced from one sample in a study of T cell changes during pregnancy in multiple sclerosis. Clones were read by immunoSEQ multiplex PCR, and TCRdb kept only the in-frame ones, dropping some. Among about 36,000 clones listed, around 91% were seen once. Sequenced here: CD8+ T cells from peripheral blood mononuclear cells, sampled in the third trimester of pregnancy. The receptors come from a female donor with multiple sclerosis, enrolled in a pregnancy study.

The genes are TRBV9 and TRBJ2-7; 10 bases agree with TRBD1. V trimming: 0 bases; J trimming: 4 bases; junction bases outside the gene matches: 1. Germline assignment: CDR1 SGDLS and CDR2 YYNGEE. This CDR3 is 14 amino acids long. CDR3 residues: CASSVGDRGYEQYF. CDR3 nucleotides: TGTGCCAGCAGCGTAGGGGACAGGGGATACGAGCAGTACTTC. Full variable domain (rest looked up from reference TRBV9 and TRBJ2-7): DSGVTQTPKHLITATGQRVTLRCSPRSGDLSVYWYQQSLDQGLQFLIQYYNGEERAKGNILERFSAQQFPDLHSELNLSSLELGDSALYFCASSVGDRGYEQYFGPGTRLTVT.

V and J are TRBV7-9 and TRBJ2-1, with D possibly matching TRBD2 (5 bases). This CDR3 has 15 amino acids. Germline CDR1 and CDR2: SEHNR and FQNEAQ (reference sequence). Trimming left V 3 bases short and J 3 bases short, with 12 bases between. CDR3 residues: CASSLTGNYYNEQFF. As DNA, the CDR3 is TGTGCCAGCAGCTTGACGGGAAACTACTACAATGAGCAGTTCTTC.